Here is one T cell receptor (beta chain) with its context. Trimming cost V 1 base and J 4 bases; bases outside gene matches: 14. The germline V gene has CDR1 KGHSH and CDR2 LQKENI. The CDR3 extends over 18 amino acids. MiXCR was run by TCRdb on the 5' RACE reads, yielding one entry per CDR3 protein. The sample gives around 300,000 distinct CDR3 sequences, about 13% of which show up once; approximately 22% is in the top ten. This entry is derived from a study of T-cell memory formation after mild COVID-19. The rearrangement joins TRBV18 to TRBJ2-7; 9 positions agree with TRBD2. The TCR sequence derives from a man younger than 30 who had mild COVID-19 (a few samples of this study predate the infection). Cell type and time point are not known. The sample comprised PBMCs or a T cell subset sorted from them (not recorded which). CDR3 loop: CASSPLLSSGGPMYEQYF. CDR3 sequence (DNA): TGTGCCAGCTCACCACTGTTGTCCAGCGGGGGGCCTATGTACGAGCAGTACTTC.